This record looks at one TCR beta chain sequence and its context. The antigen is not known. The sample belongs to a study of CD8+CD57+ T cells in acquired aplastic anemia. On the study more broadly: The DNA of sorted CD4+ and CD8+ cells averaged roughly 3.2 ug.

Investigators profiled TCR beta VDJ and CDR3 from genomic DNA template. One entry per CDR3 protein results from TCRdb running MiXCR on the reads. Among some 410,000 distinct CDR3 sequences listed, about two thirds were seen once. Broader study findings: Researchers report that about 28 CD8+ CDR3 sequences appeared in both patients and controls.

The trim removed 11 bases at V and 6 bases at J, leaving 19 bases unmatched. The CDR3 length is 16 residues. Per germline, CDR1 SNHLY and CDR2 FYNNEI. This clonotype was sampled from a human donor in good health, serving as a control. The sequenced sample was sorted CD4+, CD8+, or CD8+CD57+ T cells (not recorded which) from PBMCs. The chain uses TRBV2 and TRBJ2-7, with TRBD2 matching 10 bases. The CDR3 DNA reads as TGTGCCGGCGTACTTAGCGGGAGGCAGAGGGGTCTCGAGCAGTACTTC. This encodes CAGVLSGRQRGLEQYF.